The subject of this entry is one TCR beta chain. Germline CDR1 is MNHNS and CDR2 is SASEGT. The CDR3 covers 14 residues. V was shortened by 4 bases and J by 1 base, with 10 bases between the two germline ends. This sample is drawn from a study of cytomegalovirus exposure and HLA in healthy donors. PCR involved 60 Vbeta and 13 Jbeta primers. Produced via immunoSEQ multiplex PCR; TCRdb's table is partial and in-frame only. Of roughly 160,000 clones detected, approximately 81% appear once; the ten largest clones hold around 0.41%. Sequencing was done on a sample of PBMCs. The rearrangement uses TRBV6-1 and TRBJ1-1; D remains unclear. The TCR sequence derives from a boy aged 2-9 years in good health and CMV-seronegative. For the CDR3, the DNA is TGTGCCAGCAGTGGCCACCGAGGGAACACTGAAGCTTTCTTT. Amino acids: CASSGHRGNTEAFF.